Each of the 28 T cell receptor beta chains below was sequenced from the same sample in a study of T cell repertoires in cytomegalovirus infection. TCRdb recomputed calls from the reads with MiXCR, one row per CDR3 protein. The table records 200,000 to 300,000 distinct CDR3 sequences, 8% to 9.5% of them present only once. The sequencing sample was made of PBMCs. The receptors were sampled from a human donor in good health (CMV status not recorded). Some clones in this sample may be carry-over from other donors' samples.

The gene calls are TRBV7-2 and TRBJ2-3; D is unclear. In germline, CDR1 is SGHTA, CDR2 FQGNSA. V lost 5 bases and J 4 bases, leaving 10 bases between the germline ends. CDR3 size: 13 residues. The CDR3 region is CASSARRPDTQYF. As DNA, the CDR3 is TGTGCCAGCAGCGCAAGAAGACCAGATACGCAGTATTTT.

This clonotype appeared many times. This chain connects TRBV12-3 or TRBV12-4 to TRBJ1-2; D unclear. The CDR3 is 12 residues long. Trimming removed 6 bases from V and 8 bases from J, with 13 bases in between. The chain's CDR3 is CASSQRTGGYTF. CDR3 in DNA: TGTGCCAGCAGCCAACGGACGGGAGGCTACACCTTC.

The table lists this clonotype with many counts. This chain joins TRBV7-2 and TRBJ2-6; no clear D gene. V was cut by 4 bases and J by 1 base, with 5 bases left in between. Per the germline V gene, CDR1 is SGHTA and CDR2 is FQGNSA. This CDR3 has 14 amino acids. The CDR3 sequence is CASSSISGANVLTF. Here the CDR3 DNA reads TGTGCCAGCAGCTCGATATCTGGGGCCAACGTCCTGACTTTC.

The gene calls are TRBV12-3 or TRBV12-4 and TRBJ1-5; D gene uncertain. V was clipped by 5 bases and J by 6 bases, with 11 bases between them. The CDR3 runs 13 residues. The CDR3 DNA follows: TGTGCCAGCAGTCAGACTTGGGGTCAGCCCCAGCATTTT. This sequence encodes CASSQTWGQPQHF.

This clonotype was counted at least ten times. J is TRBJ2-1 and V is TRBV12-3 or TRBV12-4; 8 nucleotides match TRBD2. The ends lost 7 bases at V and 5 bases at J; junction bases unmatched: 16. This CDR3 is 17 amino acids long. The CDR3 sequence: CASIVQWRTSLDNEQFF. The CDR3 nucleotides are TGTGCCAGCATAGTGCAATGGAGGACTAGCCTAGACAATGAGCAGTTCTTC.

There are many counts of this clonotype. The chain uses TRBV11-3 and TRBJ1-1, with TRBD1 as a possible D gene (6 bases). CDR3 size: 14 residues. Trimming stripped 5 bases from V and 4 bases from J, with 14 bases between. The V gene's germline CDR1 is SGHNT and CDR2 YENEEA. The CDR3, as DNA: TGTGCCAGCAGCCGTGAGGGGGGTGGCACTGAAGCTTTCTTT. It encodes CASSREGGGTEAFF.

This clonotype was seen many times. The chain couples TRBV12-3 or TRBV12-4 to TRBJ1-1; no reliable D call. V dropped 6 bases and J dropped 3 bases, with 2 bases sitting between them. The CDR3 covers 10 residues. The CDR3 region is CASRDTEAFF. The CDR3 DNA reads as TGTGCCAGCAGGGACACTGAAGCTTTCTTT.

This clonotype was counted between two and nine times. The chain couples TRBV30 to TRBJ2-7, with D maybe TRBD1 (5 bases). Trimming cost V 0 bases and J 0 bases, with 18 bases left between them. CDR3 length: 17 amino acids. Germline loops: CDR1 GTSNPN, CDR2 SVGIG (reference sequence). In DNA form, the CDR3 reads TGTGCCTGGAGTGTGGGCAGGGTGGTGCTTAGCTCCTACGAGCAGTACTTC. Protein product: CAWSVGRVVLSSYEQYF.

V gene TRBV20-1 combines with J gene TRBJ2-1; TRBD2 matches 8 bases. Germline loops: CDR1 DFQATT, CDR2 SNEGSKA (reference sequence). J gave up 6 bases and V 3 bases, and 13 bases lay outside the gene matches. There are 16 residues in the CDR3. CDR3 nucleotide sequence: TGCAGTGCTAGCGCGAGCGGGAGTCTTACACGCAATGAGCAGTTCTTC. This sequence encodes CSASASGSLTRNEQFF.

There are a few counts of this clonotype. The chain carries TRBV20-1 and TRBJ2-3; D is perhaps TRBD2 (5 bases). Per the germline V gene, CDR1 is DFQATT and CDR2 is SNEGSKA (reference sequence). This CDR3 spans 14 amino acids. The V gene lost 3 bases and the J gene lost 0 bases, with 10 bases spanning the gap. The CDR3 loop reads CSARPAASTDTQYF. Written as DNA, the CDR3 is TGCAGTGCTAGGCCAGCGGCTAGCACAGATACGCAGTATTTT.

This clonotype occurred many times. In DNA, the CDR3 is TGTGCCAGCAGCTTAGTTTCAGCGGGGGGGCCAGATACGCAGTATTTT. Translated, it gives CASSLVSAGGPDTQYF. The chain carries TRBV7-2 and TRBJ2-3, with 10 bases aligning to TRBD2. This CDR3 is built from 16 residues. Per the germline V gene, CDR1 is SGHTA and CDR2 is FQGNSA. J was trimmed by 4 bases and V by 1 base; bases with no gene match: 5.

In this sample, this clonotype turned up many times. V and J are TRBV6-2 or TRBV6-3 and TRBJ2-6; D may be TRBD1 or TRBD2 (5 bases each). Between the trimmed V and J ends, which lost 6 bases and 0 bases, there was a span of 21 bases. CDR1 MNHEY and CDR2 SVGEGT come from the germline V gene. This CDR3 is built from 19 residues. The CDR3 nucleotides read TGTGCCAGCAGCTTTCCTACCAGGGACCCCGCCTCTGGGGCCAACGTCCTGACTTTC. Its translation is CASSFPTRDPASGANVLTF.

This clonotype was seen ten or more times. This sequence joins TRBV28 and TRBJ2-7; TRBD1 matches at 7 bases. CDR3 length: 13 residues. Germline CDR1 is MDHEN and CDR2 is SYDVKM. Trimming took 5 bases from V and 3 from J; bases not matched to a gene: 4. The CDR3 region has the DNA TGTGCCAGCAGTAAAGGACAGGTCTACGAGCAGTACTTC. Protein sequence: CASSKGQVYEQYF.

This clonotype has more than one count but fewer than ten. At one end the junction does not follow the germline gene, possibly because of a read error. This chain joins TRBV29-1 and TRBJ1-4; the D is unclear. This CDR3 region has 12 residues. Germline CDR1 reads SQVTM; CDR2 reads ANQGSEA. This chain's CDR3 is CSVEPQIGPPIF. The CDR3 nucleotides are TGCAGCGTTGAACCCCAGATCGGTCCTCCCATTTTT.

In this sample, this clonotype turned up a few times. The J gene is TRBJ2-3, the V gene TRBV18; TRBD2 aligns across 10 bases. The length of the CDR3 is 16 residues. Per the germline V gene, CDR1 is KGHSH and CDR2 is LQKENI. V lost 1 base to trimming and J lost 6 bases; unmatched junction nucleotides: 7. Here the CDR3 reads CASSPQGTSAPDTQYF. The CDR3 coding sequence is TGTGCCAGCTCACCACAGGGGACTAGCGCTCCGGATACGCAGTATTTT.

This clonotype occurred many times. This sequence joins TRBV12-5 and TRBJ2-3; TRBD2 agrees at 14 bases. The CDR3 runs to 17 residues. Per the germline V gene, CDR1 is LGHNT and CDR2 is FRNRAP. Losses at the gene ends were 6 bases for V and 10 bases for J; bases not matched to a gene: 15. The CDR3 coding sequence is TGTGCTAGTGGCCTGGTACAGGGACTAGCGGGAGCAATTCCGCAGTATTTT. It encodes CASGLVQGLAGAIPQYF.

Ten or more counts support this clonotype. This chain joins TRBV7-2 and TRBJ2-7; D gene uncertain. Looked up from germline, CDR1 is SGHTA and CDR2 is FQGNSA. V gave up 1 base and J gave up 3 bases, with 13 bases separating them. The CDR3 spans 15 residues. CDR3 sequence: CASSLEALGHYEQYF. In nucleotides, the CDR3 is TGTGCCAGCAGCTTAGAGGCGCTAGGCCACTACGAGCAGTACTTC.

DNA of the CDR3: TGTGCCAGCAGCAAGAGGACAGGAAAAAACACTGAAGCTTTCTTT. Protein sequence: CASSKRTGKNTEAFF. The genes are TRBV7-9 and TRBJ1-1; 7 nucleotides agree with TRBD1. J lost 2 bases, V lost 5 bases, and 8 bases had no gene match. Looked up from germline, CDR1 is SEHNR and CDR2 is FQNEAQ (reference sequence). The length of the CDR3 is 15 residues.

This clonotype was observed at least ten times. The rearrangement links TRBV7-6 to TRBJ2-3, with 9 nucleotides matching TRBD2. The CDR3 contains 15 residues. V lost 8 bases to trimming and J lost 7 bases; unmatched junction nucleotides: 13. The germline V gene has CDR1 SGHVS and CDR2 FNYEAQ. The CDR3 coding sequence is TGTGCCAGCGGAAGTATAGCGGGAGCGGAGAATACGCAGTATTTT. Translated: CASGSIAGAENTQYF.

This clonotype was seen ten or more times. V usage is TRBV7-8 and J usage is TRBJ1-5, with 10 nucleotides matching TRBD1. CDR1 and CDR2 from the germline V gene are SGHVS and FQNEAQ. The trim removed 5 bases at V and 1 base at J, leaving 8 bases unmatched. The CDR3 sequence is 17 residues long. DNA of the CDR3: TGTGCCAGCAGCCCAAAACCGACAGGGGGCAGCAATCAGCCCCAGCATTTT. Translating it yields CASSPKPTGGSNQPQHF.

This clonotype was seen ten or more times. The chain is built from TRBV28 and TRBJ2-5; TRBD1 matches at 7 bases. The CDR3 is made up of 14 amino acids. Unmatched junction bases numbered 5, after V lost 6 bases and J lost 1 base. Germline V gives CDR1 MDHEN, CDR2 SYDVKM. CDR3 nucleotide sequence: TGTGCCAGCAGCCGAGACAGGGCCCAAGAGACCCAGTACTTC. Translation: CASSRDRAQETQYF.

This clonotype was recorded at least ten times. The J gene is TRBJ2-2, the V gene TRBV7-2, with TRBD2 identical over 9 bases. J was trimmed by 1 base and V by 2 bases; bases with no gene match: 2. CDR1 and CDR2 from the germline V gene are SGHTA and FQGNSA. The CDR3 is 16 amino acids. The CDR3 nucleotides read TGTGCCAGCAGCTTACTAGCGGGATTGAACACCGGGGAGCTGTTTTTT. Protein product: CASSLLAGLNTGELFF.

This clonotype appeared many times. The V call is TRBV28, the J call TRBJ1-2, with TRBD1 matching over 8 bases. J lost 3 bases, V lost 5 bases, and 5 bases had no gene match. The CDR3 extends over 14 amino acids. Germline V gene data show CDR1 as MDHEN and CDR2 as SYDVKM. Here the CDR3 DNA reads TGTGCCAGCAGTCCGGTGGACAGGGACTATGGCTACACCTTC. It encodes CASSPVDRDYGYTF.

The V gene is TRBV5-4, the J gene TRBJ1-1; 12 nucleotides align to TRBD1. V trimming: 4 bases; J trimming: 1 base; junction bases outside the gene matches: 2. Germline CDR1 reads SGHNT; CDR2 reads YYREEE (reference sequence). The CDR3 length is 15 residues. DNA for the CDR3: TGTGCCAGCAGCCGGGACAGGGGGCCGAACACTGAAGCTTTCTTT. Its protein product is CASSRDRGPNTEAFF.

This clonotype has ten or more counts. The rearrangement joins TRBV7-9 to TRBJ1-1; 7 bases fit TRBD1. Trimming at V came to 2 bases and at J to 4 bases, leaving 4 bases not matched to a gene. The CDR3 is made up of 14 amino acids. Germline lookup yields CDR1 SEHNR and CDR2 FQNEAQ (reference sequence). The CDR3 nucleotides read TGTGCCAGCAGCTTAATGGAGGGGGCCACTGAAGCTTTCTTT. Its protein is CASSLMEGATEAFF.

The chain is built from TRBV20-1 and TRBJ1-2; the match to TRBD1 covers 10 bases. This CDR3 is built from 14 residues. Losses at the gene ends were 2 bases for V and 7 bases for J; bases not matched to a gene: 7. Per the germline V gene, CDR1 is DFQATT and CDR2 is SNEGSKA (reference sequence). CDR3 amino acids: CSARPPGTGAGYTF. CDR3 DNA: TGCAGTGCTAGACCACCCGGGACAGGGGCTGGCTACACCTTC.

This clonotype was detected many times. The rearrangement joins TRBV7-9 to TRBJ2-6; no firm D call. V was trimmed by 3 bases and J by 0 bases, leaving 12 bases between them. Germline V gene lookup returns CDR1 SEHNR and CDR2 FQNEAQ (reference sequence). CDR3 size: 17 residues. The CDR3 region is CASSFPIRPSGANVLTF. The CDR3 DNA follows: TGTGCCAGCAGCTTCCCGATCCGACCCTCTGGGGCCAACGTCCTGACTTTC. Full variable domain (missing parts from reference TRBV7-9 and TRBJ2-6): DTGVSQNPRHKITKRGQNVTFRCDPISEHNRLYWYRQTLGQGPEFLTYFQNEAQLEKSRLLSDRFSAERPKGSFSTLEIQRTEQGDSAMYLCASSFPIRPSGANVLTFGAGSRLTVL.

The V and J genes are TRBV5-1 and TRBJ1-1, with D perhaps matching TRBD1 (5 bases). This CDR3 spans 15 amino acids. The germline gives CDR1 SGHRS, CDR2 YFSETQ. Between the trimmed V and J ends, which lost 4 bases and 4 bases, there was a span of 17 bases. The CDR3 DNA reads TGCGCCAGCAGCCACGGACGGGGCTGGGGCACTGAAGCTTTCTTT. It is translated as CASSHGRGWGTEAFF. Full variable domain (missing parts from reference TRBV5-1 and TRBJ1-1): KAGVTQTPRYLIKTRGQQVTLSCSPISGHRSVSWYQQTPGQGLQFLFEYFSETQRNKGNFPGRFSGRQFSNSRSEMNVSTLELGDSALYLCASSHGRGWGTEAFFGQGTRLTVV.